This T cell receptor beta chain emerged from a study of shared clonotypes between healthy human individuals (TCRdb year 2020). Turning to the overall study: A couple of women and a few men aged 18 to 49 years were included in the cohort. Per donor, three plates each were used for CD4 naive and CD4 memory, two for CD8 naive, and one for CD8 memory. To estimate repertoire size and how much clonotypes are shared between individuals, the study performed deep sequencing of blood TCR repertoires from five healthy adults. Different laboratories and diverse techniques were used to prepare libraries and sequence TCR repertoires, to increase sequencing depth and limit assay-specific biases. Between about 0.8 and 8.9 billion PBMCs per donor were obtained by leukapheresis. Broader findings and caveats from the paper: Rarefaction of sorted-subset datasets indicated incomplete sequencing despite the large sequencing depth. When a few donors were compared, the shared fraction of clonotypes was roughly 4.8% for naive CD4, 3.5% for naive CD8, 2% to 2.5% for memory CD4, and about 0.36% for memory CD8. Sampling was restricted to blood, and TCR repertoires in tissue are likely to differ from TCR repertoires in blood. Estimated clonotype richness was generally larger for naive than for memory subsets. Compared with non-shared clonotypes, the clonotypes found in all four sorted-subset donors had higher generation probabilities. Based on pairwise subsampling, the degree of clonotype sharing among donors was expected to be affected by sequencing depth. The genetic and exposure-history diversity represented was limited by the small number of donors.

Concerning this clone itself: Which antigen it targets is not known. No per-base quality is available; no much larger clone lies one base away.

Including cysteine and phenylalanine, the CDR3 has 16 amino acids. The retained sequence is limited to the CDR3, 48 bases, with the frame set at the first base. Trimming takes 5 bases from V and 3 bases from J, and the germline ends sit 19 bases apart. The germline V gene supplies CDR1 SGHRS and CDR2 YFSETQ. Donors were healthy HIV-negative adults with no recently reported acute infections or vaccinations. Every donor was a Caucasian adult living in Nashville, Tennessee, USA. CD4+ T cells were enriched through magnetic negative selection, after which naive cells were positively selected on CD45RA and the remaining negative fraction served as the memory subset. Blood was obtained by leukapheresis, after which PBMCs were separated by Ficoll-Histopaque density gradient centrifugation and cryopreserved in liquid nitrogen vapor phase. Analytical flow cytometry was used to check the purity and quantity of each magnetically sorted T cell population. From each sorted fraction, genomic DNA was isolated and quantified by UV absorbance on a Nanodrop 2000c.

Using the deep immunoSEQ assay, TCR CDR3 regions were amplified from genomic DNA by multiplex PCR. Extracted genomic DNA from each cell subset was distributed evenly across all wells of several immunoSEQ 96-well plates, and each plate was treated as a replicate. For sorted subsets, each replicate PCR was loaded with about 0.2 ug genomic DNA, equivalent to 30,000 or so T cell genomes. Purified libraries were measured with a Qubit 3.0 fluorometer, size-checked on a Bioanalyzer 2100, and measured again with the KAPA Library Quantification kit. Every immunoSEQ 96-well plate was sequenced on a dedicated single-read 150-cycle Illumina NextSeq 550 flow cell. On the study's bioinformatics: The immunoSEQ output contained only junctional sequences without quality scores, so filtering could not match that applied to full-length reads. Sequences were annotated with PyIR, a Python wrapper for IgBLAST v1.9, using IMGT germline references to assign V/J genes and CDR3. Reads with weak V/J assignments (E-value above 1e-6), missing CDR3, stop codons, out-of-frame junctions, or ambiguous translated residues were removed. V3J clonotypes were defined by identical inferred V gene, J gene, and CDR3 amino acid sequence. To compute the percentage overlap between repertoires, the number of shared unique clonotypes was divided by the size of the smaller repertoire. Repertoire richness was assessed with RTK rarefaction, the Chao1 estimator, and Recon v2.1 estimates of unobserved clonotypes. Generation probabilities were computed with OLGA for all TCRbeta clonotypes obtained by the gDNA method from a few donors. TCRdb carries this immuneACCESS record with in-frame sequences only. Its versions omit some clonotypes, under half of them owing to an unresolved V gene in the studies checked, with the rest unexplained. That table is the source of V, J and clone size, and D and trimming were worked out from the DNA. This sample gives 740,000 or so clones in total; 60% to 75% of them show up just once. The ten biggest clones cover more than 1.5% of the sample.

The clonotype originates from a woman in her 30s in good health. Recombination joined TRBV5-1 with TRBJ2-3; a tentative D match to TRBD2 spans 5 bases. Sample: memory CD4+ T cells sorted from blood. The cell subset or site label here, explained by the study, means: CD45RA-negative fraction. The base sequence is TGCGCCAGCAGTGACTTAGCGATCGGTGTGACAGATACGCAGTATTTT. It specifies CASSDLAIGVTDTQYF.